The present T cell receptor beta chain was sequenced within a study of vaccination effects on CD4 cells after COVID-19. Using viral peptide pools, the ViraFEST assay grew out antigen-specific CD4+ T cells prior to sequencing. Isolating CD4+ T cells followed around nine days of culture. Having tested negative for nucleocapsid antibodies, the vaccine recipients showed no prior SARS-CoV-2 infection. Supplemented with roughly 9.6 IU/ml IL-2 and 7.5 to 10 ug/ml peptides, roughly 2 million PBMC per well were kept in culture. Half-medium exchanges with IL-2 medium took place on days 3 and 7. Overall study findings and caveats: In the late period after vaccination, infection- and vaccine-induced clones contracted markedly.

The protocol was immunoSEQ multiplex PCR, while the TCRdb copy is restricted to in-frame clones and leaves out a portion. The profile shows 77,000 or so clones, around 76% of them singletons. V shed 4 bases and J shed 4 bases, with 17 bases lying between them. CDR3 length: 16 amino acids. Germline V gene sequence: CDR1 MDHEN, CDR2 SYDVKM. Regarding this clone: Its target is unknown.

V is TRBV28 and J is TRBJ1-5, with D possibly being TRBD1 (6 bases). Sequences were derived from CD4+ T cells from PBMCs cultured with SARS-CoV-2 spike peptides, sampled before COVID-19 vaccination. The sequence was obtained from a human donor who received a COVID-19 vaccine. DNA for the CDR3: TGTGCCAGCAGTTCCTACGGGACACGGGTAAATCAGCCCCAGCATTTT. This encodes CASSSYGTRVNQPQHF.